This TCR beta chain was identified in a study of CD8+ T cells in alopecia areata. In the study overall: The study gave treated patients oral tofacitinib at 5 to 10 mg twice daily. Findings and caveats of the study: Scalp samples also yield sequences from resident alphabeta T cells of normal skin. TCRs were shared less clearly across patients than in mice, possibly for HLA-related reasons.

This CDR3 has 15 amino acids. Germline assignment: CDR1 SGHAT and CDR2 FQNNGV. With 5 bases removed from V and 8 bases from J, the gap between germline ends came to 19 bases. Extracted RNA was reverse transcribed, and the resulting cDNA served as sequencing template. Some clones are missing from TCRdb's copy, which holds only in-frame ones; the method was immunoSEQ multiplex PCR. The top ten clones hold 13% of a sample with about 12,000 clones, about 56% of them seen once. Peripheral blood and lesional scalp punch biopsies were taken from alopecia areata patients. This clone was seen a few times. Its specificity is not known.

This receptor was obtained from a human donor with alopecia areata. Sequenced: skin. The rearrangement links TRBV11-2 to TRBJ2-1; perhaps TRBD2 as D (6 bases). CDR3 coding DNA: TGTGCCAGCAGCCCACGGGGAGGTCTGGGTGATGAGCAGTTCTTC. Residues: CASSPRGGLGDEQFF.